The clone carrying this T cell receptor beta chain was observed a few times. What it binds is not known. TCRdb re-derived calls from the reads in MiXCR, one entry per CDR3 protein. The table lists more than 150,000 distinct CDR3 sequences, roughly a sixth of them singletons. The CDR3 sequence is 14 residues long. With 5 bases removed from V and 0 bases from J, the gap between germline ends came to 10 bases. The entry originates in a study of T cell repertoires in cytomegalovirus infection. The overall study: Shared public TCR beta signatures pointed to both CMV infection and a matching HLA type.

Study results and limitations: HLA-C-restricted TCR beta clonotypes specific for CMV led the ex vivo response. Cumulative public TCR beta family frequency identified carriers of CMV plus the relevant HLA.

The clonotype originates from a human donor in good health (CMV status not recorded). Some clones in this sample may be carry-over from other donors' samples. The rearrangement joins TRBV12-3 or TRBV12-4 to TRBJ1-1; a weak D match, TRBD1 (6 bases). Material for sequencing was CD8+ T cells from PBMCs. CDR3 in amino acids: CASSLTGVNTEAFF. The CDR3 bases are TGTGCCAGCAGTCTGACAGGCGTGAACACTGAAGCTTTCTTT.